The sample holds a few counts of the clone carrying this T cell receptor beta chain. This record comes from a study of blood T cell repertoires in COVID-19. About the research overall: Spain, Italy and the United States supplied samples that represented acute and convalescent COVID-19.

Assay: immunoSEQ multiplex PCR; the TCRdb copy retains only in-frame clones and omits some. This sample has 130,000 to 150,000 clones, with 80% to 90% found just once. The CDR3 is 16 amino acids. Germline V gene lookup returns CDR1 SGHNT and CDR2 YYREEE (reference sequence). V was clipped by 3 bases and J by 5 bases; unmatched bases: 5. The sample taken for sequencing was peripheral blood. The TCR originated in a human donor in a cohort sampled during active COVID-19. V gene TRBV5-4 combines with J gene TRBJ1-6, with TRBD1 identical over 10 bases. The CDR3: CASSSGTGANNSPLHF. Written as DNA, the CDR3 is TGTGCCAGCAGCTCAGGGACAGGGGCTAATAATTCACCCCTCCACTTT.